This T cell receptor (beta chain) came from a study of beta chain features in type 1 diabetes. Notes on the study in general: Shortening of TCRB CDR3s, moderate but significant, appeared in all four CD4+ subsets of Type 1 diabetes patients.

CDR3 size: 14 residues. Germline V CDR1 and CDR2: SGHNT, YYREEE (reference sequence). Trimming stripped 4 bases from V and 5 bases from J, with 15 bases between. Remarks on this clone: No antigen is known for it.

As every portion of the isolated RNA was reverse transcribed, the sequencing read expressed TCRB transcripts. Clones were read by immunoSEQ multiplex PCR, and TCRdb kept only the in-frame ones, dropping some. The sample carries about 280,000 clones, 15% recorded once. Sequencing was carried out using naive CD4+ T cells from blood. This TCR was recovered from a man between 18 and 35 years old with type 1 diabetes. The chain recombines TRBV5-4 with TRBJ1-1; a weak D match, TRBD1 (6 bases). CDR3 DNA: TGTGCCAGCAGCCCCAAAGGGGGAACAACTGAAGCTTTCTTT. This sequence encodes CASSPKGGTTEAFF. Based on the CDR3 plus reference TRBV5-4 and TRBJ1-1, the full variable domain is ETGVTQSPTHLIKTRGQQVTLRCSSQSGHNTVSWYQQALGQGPQFIFQYYREEENGRGNFPPRFSGLQFPNYSSELNVNALELDDSALYLCASSPKGGTTEAFFGQGTRLTVV.